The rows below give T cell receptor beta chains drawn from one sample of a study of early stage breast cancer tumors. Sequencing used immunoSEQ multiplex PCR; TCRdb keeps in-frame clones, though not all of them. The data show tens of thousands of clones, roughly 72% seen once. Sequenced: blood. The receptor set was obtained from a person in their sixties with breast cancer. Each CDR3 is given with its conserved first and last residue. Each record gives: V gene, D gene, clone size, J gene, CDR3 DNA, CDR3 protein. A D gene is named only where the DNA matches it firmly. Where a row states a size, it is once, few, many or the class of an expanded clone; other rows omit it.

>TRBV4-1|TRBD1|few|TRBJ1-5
TGCGCCAGCAGCCAAGATGAAGGGGGCAATTGGCAGCCCCAGCATTTT
CASSQDEGGNWQPQHF
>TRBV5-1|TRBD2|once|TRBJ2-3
TGCGCCAGCAGCGTCGGGACTAGCGGGGGGACAGATACGCAGTATTTT
CASSVGTSGGTDTQYF
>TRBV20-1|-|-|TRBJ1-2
TGCAGTGCCGACAGGTGGGGCTACACCTTC
CSADRWGYTF
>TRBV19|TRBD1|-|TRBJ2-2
TGTGCCAGTAGTATTTCCGGGACAGTCCCCACCGGGGAGCTGTTTTTT
CASSISGTVPTGELFF
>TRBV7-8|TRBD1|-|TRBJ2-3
TGTGCCAGCAGGGGATTACAGGGGTCCTTAGATACGCAGTATTTT
CASRGLQGSLDTQYF
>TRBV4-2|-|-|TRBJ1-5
TGTGCCAGCAGCTACGGCAATCAGCCCCAGCATTTT
CASSYGNQPQHF
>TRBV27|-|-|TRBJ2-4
TGTGCCAGCAGTTTCACCGGGCGGTCAAACATTCAGTACTTC
CASSFTGRSNIQYF
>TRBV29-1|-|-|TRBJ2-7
TGCAGCGTGATGAACCCCGGGACGGTCTCCTACGAGCAGTACTTC
CSVMNPGTVSYEQYF
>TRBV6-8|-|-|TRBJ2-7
TGTGCCCGCCCGAGGGGCAACTACGAGCAGTACTTC
CARPRGNYEQYF
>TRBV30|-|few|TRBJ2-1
TGTGCCTGGTCGGCTAGGGGCTCCTACAATGAGCAGTTCTTC
CAWSARGSYNEQFF
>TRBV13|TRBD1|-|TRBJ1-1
TGTGCCAGCAGTCCAGGGGGTAGCACTGAAGCTTTCTTT
CASSPGGSTEAFF
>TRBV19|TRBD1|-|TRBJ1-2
TGTGCCAGTAGGCTTCAGACAGGGGGGATCTATGGCTACACCTTC
CASRLQTGGIYGYTF
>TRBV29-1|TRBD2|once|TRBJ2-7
TGCAGCGTTGGGGAGGGTTTGACCTACGAGCAGTACTTC
CSVGEGLTYEQYF
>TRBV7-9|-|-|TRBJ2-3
TGTGCCAGCAGTCGCGGGGGCCCCAGCACAGATACGCAGTATTTT
CASSRGGPSTDTQYF
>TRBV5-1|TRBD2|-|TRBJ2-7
TGCGCCAGCAGCTTGGATACTAGCGGGAGTTCCGAGCAGTACTTC
CASSLDTSGSSEQYF
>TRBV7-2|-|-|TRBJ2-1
TGTGCCAGCAGCCTCGCACGCTACAATGAGCAGTTCTTC
CASSLARYNEQFF
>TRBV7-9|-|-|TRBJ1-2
TGTGCCAGCAGCTTAGGAGTATCGGCGGTGTCCGCATATGGCTACACCTTC
CASSLGVSAVSAYGYTF
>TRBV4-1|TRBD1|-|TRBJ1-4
TGCGCCAGCAGCCCCCGACCCTCCGGGACAGGGAGAGAAAAACTGTTTTTT
CASSPRPSGTGREKLFF
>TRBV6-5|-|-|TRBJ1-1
TGTGCCAGCAGTTATCAGGGGCGGGGGAGGAACACTGAAGCTTTCTTT
CASSYQGRGRNTEAFF
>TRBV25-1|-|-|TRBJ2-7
TGTGCCAGCAGTCCCACGGGGGTCTCCTACGAGCAGTACTTC
CASSPTGVSYEQYF
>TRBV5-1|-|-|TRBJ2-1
TGCGCCAGCAGCTCCTACGGAGCGGAGAACAATGAGCAGTTCTTC
CASSSYGAENNEQFF
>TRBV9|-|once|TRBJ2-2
TGTGCCAGCAGTTGGGTCACCGGGGAGCTGTTTTTT
CASSWVTGELFF
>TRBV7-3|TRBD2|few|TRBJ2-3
TGTGCCAGCAGCCCGGGAGCGGGGGACACAGATACGCAGTATTTT
CASSPGAGDTDTQYF
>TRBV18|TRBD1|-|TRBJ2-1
TGTGCCAGCCTCGCCGGGACAGGGGCCAACAATGAGCAGTTCTTC
CASLAGTGANNEQFF
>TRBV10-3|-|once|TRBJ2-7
TGTGCCATCAGTGAGACCCCATACGAGCAGTACTTC
CAISETPYEQYF
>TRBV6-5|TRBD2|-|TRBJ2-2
TGTGCCAGCAGTTTCGGCGGGGGGACCACCGGGGAGCTGTTTTTT
CASSFGGGTTGELFF
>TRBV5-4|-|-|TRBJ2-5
TGTGCCAGCAGCATTGACCGGGGGACCCAGTACTTC
CASSIDRGTQYF
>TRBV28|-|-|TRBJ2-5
TGTGCCAGCACTCCTTCAACAGGGAGGCTGGAGACCCAGTACTTC
CASTPSTGRLETQYF
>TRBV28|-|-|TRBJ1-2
TGTGCCAGCAGTTTTTGGGCAGAGGATGGCTACACCTTC
CASSFWAEDGYTF
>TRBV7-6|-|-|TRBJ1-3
TGTGCCAGCAGCTCGATTCCCGGAAACACCATATATTTT
CASSSIPGNTIYF
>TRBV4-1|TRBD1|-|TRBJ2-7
TGCGCCAGCAGCGAAGTAGGAAGGGGACAGACCTACGAGCAGTACTTC
CASSEVGRGQTYEQYF
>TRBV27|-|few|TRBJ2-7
TGTGCCAGCAGTTTAGTAGGTGCCTACGAGCAGTACTTC
CASSLVGAYEQYF
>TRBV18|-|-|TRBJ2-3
TGTGCCAGCTCGCAAAACCAGGGATTCACAGATACGCAGTATTTT
CASSQNQGFTDTQYF